This T cell receptor beta chain was recovered during a study of T cells in Graves' hyperthyroidism and ophthalmopathy. Turning to the study itself: The initial diagnosis was the point when peripheral blood was collected, ahead of any treatment.

RNA transcripts gave rise to amplified TCR beta CDR3 regions. Researchers ran a first-round RT-PCR on the TCR CDR3 using the HTBI primer set. One entry per CDR3 protein results from TCRdb running MiXCR on the multiplex PCR reads. Of approximately 720,000 distinct CDR3 sequences in the sample, about 19% were seen once. Participants, patients aged 18 to 65, had newly diagnosed hyperthyroidism with a duration under 2 months. Fresh peripheral blood, less than 11 ml of it, supplied the PBMCs. In its sample, this clonotype was seen a few times. The junction and the germline gene differ at one end; a read error may be behind it. The material sequenced was blood. The clonotype comes from a woman between 45 and 65 years old with Graves' hyperthyroidism that later progressed to Graves' ophthalmopathy.

The CDR3 DNA sequence: TGCGGTGCATCGGACAGCTCTAATGAAAAACTGTTTTTT. This sequence encodes CGASDSSNEKLFF. The chain recombines TRBV20-1 with TRBJ1-4; D is perhaps TRBD1 (6 bases). Germline CDR1 DFQATT, CDR2 SNEGSKA (reference sequence). This CDR3 comprises 13 residues.